This T cell receptor (beta chain) was found in a study of T cell responses to AZD1222 COVID-19 vaccine. V gave up 1 base and J gave up 3 bases, with 13 bases separating them. Germline V gene data show CDR1 as SGHTA and CDR2 as FQGNSA. The CDR3 length is 15 residues. Turning to this clone: Its specificity is unknown.

Clones were read by immunoSEQ multiplex PCR, and TCRdb kept only the in-frame ones, dropping some. Here the sample spans roughly 81,000 clones, 65% to 90% being singletons. Findings and caveats of the study: Mapped onto spike, vaccine-associated CD4 TCRs spanned it and were dominant at 160-218 and 743-854. Following two doses of AZD1222, Spike-specific TCR breadth and depth rose. Baseline antibody screening turned up just a handful of seropositive AZD1222 recipients. A reported finding is that nearly half of spike-specific TCRs target unmutated variant regions.

The receptor was derived from an adult in good health. The sequencing here drew on peripheral blood, taken on day 0 of AZD1222 vaccination. The chain is built from TRBV7-2 and TRBJ2-7, with D maybe TRBD1 (5 bases). DNA for the CDR3: TGTGCCAGCAGCTTAGGGTGGGGCCAGAACTACGAGCAGTACTTC. Translated, it gives CASSLGWGQNYEQYF.